This T cell receptor beta chain was retrieved from a study of graft-versus-host responses after intestinal transplantation. Some clones are missing from TCRdb's copy, which holds only in-frame ones; the method was immunoSEQ multiplex PCR. The sample includes around 15,000 clones, roughly 60% of them seen just once. Graft samples were processed, releasing intraepithelial and lamina propria lymphocytes. Germline lookup yields CDR1 LGHNA and CDR2 YSLEER. The CDR3 extends over 16 amino acids. J gave up 5 bases and V 0 bases, and 10 bases lay outside the gene matches. The receptor's source is a human patient who received an intestinal transplant, so some T cells may come from the graft donor. Sample: ileum tissue, taken 524 days after transplant. This chain joins TRBV4-3 and TRBJ2-7, with 7 bases fitting TRBD1. This chain's CDR3 is CASSQDIWATGNEQYF. The CDR3 DNA follows: TGCGCCAGCAGCCAAGATATTTGGGCGACAGGGAACGAGCAGTACTTC.